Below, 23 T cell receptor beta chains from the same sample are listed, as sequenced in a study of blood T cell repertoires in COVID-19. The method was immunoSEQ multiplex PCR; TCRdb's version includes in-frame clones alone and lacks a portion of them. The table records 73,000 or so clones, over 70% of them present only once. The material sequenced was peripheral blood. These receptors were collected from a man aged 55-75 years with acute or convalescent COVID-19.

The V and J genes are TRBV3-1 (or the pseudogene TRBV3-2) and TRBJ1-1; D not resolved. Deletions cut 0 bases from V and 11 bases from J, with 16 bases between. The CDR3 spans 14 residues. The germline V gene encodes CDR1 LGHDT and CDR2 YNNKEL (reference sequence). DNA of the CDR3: TGTGCCAGCAGCCAAGAGACCCCAGGTCTGAAGGCTTTCTTT. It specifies CASSQETPGLKAFF.

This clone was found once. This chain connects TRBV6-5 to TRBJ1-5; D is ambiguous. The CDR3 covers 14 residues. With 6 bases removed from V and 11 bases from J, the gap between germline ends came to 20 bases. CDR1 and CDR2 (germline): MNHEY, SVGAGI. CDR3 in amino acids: CASRKGADIVSQHF. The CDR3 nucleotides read TGTGCCAGCAGGAAGGGAGCCGATATCGTGTCCCAGCATTTT.

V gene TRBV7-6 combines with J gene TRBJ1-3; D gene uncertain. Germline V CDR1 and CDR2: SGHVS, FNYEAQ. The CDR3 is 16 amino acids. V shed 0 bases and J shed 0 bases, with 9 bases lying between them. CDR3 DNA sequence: TGTGCCAGCAGCTTAGCGGGCTCCTTCTCTGGAAACACCATATATTTT. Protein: CASSLAGSFSGNTIYF. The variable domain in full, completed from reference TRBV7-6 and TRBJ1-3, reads GAGVSQSPRYKVTKRGQDVALRCDPISGHVSLYWYRQALGQGPEFLTYFNYEAQQDKSGLPNDRFSAERPEGSISTLTIQRTEQRDSAMYRCASSLAGSFSGNTIYFGEGSWLTVV.

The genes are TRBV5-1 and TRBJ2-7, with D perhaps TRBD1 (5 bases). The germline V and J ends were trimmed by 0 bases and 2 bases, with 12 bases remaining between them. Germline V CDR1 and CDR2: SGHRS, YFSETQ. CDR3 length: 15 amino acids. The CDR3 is CASSLEGAKTYEQYF. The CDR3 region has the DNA TGCGCCAGCAGCTTGGAAGGGGCCAAAACCTACGAGCAGTACTTC.

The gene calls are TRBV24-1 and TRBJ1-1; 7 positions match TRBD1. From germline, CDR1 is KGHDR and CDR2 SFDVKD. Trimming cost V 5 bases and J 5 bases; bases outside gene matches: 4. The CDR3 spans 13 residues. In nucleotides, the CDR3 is TGTGCCACCAGTGCCCCGGGACAGACTGAAGCTTTCTTT. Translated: CATSAPGQTEAFF.

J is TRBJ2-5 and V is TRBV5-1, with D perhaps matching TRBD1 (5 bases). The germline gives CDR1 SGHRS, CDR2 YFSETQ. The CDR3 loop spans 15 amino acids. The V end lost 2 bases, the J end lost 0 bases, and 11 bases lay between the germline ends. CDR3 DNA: TGCGCCAGCAGCTTTACAGGCAGCAACCAAGAGACCCAGTACTTC. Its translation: CASSFTGSNQETQYF. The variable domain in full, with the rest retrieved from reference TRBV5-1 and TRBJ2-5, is KAGVTQTPRYLIKTRGQQVTLSCSPISGHRSVSWYQQTPGQGLQFLFEYFSETQRNKGNFPGRFSGRQFSNSRSEMNVSTLELGDSALYLCASSFTGSNQETQYFGPGTRLLVL.

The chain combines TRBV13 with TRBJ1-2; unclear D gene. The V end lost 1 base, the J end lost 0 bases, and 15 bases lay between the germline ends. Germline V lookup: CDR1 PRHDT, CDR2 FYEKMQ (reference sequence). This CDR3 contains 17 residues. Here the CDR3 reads CASSLDASSGANYGYTF. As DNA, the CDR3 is TGTGCCAGCAGCTTAGATGCTAGCTCGGGAGCTAACTATGGCTACACCTTC.

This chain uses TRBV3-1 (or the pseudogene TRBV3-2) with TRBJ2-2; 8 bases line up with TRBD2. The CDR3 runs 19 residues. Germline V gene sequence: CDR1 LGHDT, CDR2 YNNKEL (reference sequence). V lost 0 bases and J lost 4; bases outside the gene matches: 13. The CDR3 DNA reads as TGTGCCAGCAGCCAAGAAGGTGCGGGAGGCCCGCCGGGCACCGGGGAGCTGTTTTTT. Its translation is CASSQEGAGGPPGTGELFF.

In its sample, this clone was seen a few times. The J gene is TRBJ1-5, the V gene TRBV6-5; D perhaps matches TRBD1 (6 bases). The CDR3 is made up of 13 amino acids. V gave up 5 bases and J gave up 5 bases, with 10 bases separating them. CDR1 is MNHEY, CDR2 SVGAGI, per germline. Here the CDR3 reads CASSRTADQPQHF. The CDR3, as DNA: TGTGCCAGCAGTCGGACAGCGGATCAGCCCCAGCATTTT.

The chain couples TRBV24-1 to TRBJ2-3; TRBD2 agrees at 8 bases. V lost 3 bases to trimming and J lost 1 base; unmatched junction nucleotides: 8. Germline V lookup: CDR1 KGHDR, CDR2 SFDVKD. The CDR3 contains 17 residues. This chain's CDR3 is CATSDRGGDYGTDTQYF. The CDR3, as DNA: TGTGCCACCAGTGATCGGGGGGGAGATTATGGCACAGATACGCAGTATTTT.

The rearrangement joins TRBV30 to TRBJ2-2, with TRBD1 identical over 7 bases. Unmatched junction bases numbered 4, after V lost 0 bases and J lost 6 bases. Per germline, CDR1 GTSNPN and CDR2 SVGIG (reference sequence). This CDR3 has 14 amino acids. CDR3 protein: CAWSVHQGAGELFF. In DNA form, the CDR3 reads TGTGCCTGGAGTGTACACCAGGGGGCCGGGGAGCTGTTTTTT.

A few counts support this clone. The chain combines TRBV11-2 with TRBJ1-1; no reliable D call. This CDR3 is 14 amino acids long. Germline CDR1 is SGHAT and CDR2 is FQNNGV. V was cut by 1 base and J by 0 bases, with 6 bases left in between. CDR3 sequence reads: CASSLGSVNTEAFF. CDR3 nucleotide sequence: TGTGCCAGCAGCTTAGGTTCGGTGAACACTGAAGCTTTCTTT.

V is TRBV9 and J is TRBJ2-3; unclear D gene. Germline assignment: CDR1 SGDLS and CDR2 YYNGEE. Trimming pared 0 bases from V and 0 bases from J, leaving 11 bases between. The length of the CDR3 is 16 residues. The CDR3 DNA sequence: TGTGCCAGCAGCGTAGCCGGCGGAACTAGCACAGATACGCAGTATTTT. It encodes CASSVAGGTSTDTQYF.

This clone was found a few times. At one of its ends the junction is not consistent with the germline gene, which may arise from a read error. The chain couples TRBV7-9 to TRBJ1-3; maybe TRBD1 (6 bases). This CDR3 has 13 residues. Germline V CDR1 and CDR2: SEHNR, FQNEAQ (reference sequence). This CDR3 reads CASSLGGRTDQVF. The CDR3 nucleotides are TGTGCCAGCAGCTTAGGGGGGCGGACAGACCAAGTCTTT. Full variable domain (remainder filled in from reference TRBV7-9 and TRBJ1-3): DTGVSQNPRHKITKRGQNVTFRCDPISEHNRLYWYRQTLGQGPEFLTYFQNEAQLEKSRLLSDRFSAERPKGSFSTLEIQRTEQGDSAMYLCASSLGGRTDQVFGEGSWLTVV.

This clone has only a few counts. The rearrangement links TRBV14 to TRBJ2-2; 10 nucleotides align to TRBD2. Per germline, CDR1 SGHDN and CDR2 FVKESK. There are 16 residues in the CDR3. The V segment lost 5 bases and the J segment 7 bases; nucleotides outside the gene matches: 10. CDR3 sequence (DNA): TGTGCCAGCAGCACCATCGCTAGCGGGAGAAGCGGGGAGCTGTTTTTT. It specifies CASSTIASGRSGELFF.

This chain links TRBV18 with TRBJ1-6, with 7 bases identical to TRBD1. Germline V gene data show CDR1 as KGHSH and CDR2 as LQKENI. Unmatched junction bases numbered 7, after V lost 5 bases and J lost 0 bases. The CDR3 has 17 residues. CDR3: CASSTTGPSSYNSPLHF. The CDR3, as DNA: TGTGCCAGCTCAACGACAGGGCCTAGCTCCTATAATTCACCCCTCCACTTT.

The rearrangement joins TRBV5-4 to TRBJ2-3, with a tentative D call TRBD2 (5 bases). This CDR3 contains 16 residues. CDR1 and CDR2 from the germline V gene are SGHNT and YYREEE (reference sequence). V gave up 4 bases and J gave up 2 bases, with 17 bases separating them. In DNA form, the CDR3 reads TGTGCCAGCAGCCCGTTTCGGGGAGAGTTCACAGATACGCAGTATTTT. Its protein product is CASSPFRGEFTDTQYF.

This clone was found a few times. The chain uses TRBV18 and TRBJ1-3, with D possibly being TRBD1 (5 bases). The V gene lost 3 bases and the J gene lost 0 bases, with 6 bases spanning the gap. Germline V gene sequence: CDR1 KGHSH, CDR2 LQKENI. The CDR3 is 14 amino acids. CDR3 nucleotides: TGTGCCAGCTCACCGCAGGGCTCTGGAAACACCATATATTTT. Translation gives CASSPQGSGNTIYF.

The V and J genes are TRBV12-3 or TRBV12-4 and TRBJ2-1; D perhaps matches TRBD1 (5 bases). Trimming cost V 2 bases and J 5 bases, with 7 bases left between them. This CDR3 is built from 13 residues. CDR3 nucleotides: TGTGCCAGCAGTTTACAGGGAAACAATGAGCAGTTCTTC. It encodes CASSLQGNNEQFF.

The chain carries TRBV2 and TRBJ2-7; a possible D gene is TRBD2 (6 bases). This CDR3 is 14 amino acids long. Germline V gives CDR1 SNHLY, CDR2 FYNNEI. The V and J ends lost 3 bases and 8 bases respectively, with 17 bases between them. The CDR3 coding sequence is TGTGCCAGCAGTGATAGGGCCGCGGGGTACAAGCAGTACGTC. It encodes CASSDRAAGYKQYV.

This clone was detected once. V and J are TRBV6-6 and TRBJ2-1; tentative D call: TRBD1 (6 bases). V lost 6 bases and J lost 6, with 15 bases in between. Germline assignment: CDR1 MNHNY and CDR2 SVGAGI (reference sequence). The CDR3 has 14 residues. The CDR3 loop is CASSGTGLPNEQFF. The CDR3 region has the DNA TGTGCCAGCAGCGGTACAGGGCTTCCCAATGAGCAGTTCTTC.

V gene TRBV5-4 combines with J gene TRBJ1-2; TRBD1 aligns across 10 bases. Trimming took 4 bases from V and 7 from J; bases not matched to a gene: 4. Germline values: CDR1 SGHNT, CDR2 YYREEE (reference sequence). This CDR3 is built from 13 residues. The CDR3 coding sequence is TGTGCCAGCAGCCCGACAGGGGGCTCTGGCTACACCTTC. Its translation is CASSPTGGSGYTF.

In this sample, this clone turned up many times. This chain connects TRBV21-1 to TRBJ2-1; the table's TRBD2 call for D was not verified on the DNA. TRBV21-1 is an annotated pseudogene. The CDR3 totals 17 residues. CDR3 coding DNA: TGTGCCAGCAGCAAAGCTGCCCTAGCGGGGGGTCATAATGAGCAGTTCTTC. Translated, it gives CASSKAALAGGHNEQFF.